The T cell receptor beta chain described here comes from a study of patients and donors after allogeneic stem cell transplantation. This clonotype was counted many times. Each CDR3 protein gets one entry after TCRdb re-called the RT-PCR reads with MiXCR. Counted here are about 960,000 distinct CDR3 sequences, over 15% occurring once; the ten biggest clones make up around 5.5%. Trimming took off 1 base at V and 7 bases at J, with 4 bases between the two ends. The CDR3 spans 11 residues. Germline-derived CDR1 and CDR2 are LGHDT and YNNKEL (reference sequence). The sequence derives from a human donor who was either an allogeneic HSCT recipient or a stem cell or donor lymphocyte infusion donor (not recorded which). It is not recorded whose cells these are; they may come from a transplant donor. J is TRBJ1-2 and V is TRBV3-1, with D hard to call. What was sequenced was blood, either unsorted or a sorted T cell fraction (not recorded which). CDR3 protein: CASSQAGGYTF. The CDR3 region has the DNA TGTGCCAGCAGCCAAGCGGGTGGCTACACCTTC.